The clone carrying this T cell receptor beta chain was seen a few times. These data are taken from a study of shared clonotypes between healthy human individuals. Trimming stripped 8 bases from V and 10 bases from J, with 6 bases between. This CDR3 has 10 amino acids. Germline V gene lookup returns CDR1 LNHDA and CDR2 SQIVND (reference sequence). The method was immunoSEQ multiplex PCR; TCRdb's version includes in-frame clones alone and lacks a portion of them. The sample has about a million clones, around 74% seen once. The sequenced sample was memory CD4+ T cells sorted from blood. Subset denoted: CD45RA-negative fraction. The sequence was obtained from a man aged 18 to 29 in good health. The rearrangement links TRBV19 to TRBJ1-6; tentatively, D is TRBD1 (5 bases). The CDR3 spells CASGGSPLHF. CDR3 DNA: TGTGCCAGTGGGGGGTCACCCCTCCACTTT.